This paragraph reports one T cell receptor (beta chain). Its antigen is as yet unknown. Researchers divided each subset's genomic DNA evenly across several immunoSEQ plates. Using immunoSEQ multiplex PCR, the repertoire was profiled, and TCRdb retains in-frame clones only, with some absent. The table includes 950,000 to 1,200,000 clones, approximately 77% detected once. The record originates from a study of shared clonotypes between healthy human individuals. Broader study findings: The rarefaction results pointed to incomplete sorted-subset sequencing despite large depth. Investigators collected only blood, and repertoires in tissues likely differ. Generally, naive subsets (rather than memory subsets) showed larger estimated richness.

After removal of 5 bases from V and 8 bases from J, the junction contained 12 bases not matched to a gene. Germline V gene data show CDR1 as MDHEN and CDR2 as SYDVKM. The length of the CDR3 is 16 residues. The sequenced sample was memory CD4+ T cells from PBMCs. The subset here: CD45RA-negative fraction. V usage is TRBV28 and J usage is TRBJ2-2; 9 nucleotides line up with TRBD2. The TCR was taken from a man younger than 35 in good health. Some clones in this sample may be carry-over from other donors' samples. The CDR3, as DNA: TGTGCCAGCAGTCTCCCGGGACTAGCCTCTGGAGGGGAGCTGTTTTTT. The encoded protein is CASSLPGLASGGELFF.